This TCR beta chain stems from a study of OX40 agonist ivuxolimab in advanced cancers. Systemic immunosuppression or autoimmune disease history was grounds to exclude patients. Sampling times: baseline, cycle 4 day 1, cycle 7 day 1. Note on this clone: Its cognate antigen is unknown.

Broader study findings: Some nonresponders also had low normalized T-cell clonal expansion.

Profiling relied on immunoSEQ multiplex PCR, and the TCRdb table lists in-frame clones only, not all of them. The repertoire consists of roughly 80,000 clones, with approximately 83% occurring once and the leading ten covering 1.5% to 2%. The sample in question was CD4+ or CD8+ T cells sorted from blood, obtained in a trial of the OX40 agonist ivuxolimab. The TCR comes from an adult with an advanced solid tumor such as melanoma, head and neck, liver or kidney cancer.

This CDR3 reads CASSLWTSGVTYNEQFF. The CDR3 DNA sequence: TGTGCCAGCAGTTTATGGACTAGCGGGGTGACCTACAATGAGCAGTTCTTC. The chain combines TRBV27 with TRBJ2-1; TRBD2 matches at 12 bases. With 1 base clipped from V and 2 bases from J, the junction kept 3 bases outside the gene matches. The germline V gene encodes CDR1 MNHEY and CDR2 SMNVEV (reference sequence). The CDR3 consists of 17 residues.